The entry that follows covers one T cell receptor beta chain sequence. Its antigen is unidentified. This sample is drawn from a study of cytomegalovirus exposure and HLA in healthy donors. The PCR ran on 60 Vbeta and 13 Jbeta primers. Profiled with immunoSEQ multiplex PCR; TCRdb holds only in-frame clones, not every one. The table records about 150,000 clones, roughly 80% of them present only once. Overall study results and limits: Sequencing likely caused a cluster of highly shared sequence variants. High specificity and sensitivity for cytomegalovirus status were reported for the classifier.

CDR1 and CDR2 from the germline V gene are SGDLS and YYNGEE. With V trimmed by 0 bases and J by 5 bases, 4 bases remained unmatched. This CDR3 spans 17 amino acids. Material: PBMCs. The chain joins TRBV9 to TRBJ2-1; 14 nucleotides line up with TRBD2. This sequence was found in a boy under 10 years old in good health and CMV-seronegative. The CDR3 coding sequence is TGTGCCAGCAGCGTAGCCCCGGGACTAGCGGGAGACAATGAGCAGTTCTTC. This translates into CASSVAPGLAGDNEQFF.